The source of this TCR beta chain is a study of blood T cells in healthy people across ages. Across the study: For every two T cells, template switching captured about one barcoded beta molecule.

Using a J-beta primer mix together with a sample-barcoded 5' primer, a second PCR was run for roughly 6 to 12 cycles. From the 5' RACE reads, TCRdb called clonotypes with MiXCR, one entry per CDR3 protein. The table lists 780,000 or so distinct CDR3 sequences, around 25% of them singletons. CDR1 DFQATT and CDR2 SNEGSKA come from the germline V gene (reference sequence). The CDR3 covers 13 residues. V dropped 2 bases and J dropped 1 base, with 7 bases sitting between them. This clonotype was counted only a few times. The same specimen was also included in a second study, on T cells of mothers and their children. That publication notes: In both related and unrelated pairs, TCR recombination output is shaped similarly by thymic selection. Related mother-child pairs shared marginally more repertoire than unrelated pairs, though not significantly.

Specimen: blood. The sequence was collected from a boy aged 5-17 years in good health. The rearrangement joins TRBV20-1 to TRBJ2-3; D is unclear. The CDR3 loop reads CSARQPGTDTQYF. The CDR3 coding sequence is TGCAGTGCTAGACAACCGGGCACAGATACGCAGTATTTT.